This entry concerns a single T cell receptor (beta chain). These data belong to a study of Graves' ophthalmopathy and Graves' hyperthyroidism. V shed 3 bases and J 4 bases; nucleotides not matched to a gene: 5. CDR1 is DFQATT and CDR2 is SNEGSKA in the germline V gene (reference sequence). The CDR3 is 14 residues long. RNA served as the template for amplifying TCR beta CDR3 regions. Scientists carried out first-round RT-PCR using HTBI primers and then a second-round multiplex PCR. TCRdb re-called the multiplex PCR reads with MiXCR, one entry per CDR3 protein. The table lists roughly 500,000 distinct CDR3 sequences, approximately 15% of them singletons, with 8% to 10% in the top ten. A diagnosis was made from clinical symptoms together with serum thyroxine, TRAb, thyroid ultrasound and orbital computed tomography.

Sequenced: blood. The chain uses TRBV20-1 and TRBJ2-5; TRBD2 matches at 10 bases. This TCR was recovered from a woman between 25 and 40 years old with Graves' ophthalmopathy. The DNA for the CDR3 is TGCAGTGCTAGGAGCGGGGGGGCTACAGAGACCCAGTACTTC. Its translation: CSARSGGATETQYF.